What follows are 27 T cell receptor beta chains derived from one specimen sequenced in a study of glioma-infiltrating T cells after dendritic cell vaccination. TCRdb's table, derived via immunoSEQ multiplex PCR, lists solely in-frame clones and lacks some. The sample has about 73,000 clones, over 75% seen once. The sample consisted of blood, taken before dendritic cell vaccination. The receptors shown here come from a human donor with glioblastoma.

This rearrangement joins TRBV6-5 to TRBJ2-1; tentative D call: TRBD1 (5 bases). Germline lookup yields CDR1 MNHEY and CDR2 SVGAGI. Trimming removed 4 bases at V and 12 bases at J, with 13 bases between. This CDR3 comprises 12 residues. The CDR3 loop is CASSLPGYGQFF. The CDR3 coding sequence is TGTGCCAGCAGTTTGCCAGGGTATGGGCAGTTCTTC.

About this clone: Lacking the conserved final phenylalanine or tryptophan, this CDR3 likely reflects a read error. It is unclear where the CDR3 begins or ends on the DNA, so no DNA is shown, and the CDR3 is as TCRdb lists it. The chain joins TRBV30 to TRBJ1-2. The germline CDR1 and CDR2 sequences are GTSNPN and SVGIG (reference sequence). The CDR3 is 11 amino acids long, termini counted. The CDR3 region is CAWSVGTSLLS.

The V and J genes are TRBV6-5 and TRBJ1-3; D is unresolved. The germline gives CDR1 MNHEY, CDR2 SVGAGI. V was trimmed by 0 bases and J by 0 bases, leaving 9 bases between them. The CDR3 is 16 residues long. CDR3 nucleotide sequence: TGTGCCAGCAGTTACTCGCCAGTCGTCTCTGGAAACACCATATATTTT. Protein product: CASSYSPVVSGNTIYF.

The rearrangement joins TRBV6-6 to TRBJ1-5, with a weak D call TRBD1 (5 bases). Germline CDR1 reads MNHNY; CDR2 reads SVGAGI (reference sequence). There are 16 residues in the CDR3. V lost 2 bases and J 7 bases, leaving 18 bases between the germline ends. CDR3 region: CASSYAWQGENQPQHF. CDR3 nucleotide sequence: TGTGCCAGCAGTTACGCTTGGCAGGGCGAAAACCAGCCCCAGCATTTT.

The rearrangement links TRBV6-5 to TRBJ1-2; 12 nucleotides agree with TRBD1. Germline CDR1 MNHEY, CDR2 SVGAGI. The V gene end was trimmed by 6 bases and the J gene end by 4 bases; junction bases not matched to a gene: 6. The CDR3 has 15 amino acids. The CDR3 protein is CASRPGQGAPYGYTF. The CDR3 DNA follows: TGTGCCAGCAGGCCGGGACAGGGGGCACCCTATGGCTACACCTTC.

The chain carries TRBV5-1 and TRBJ2-2; 10 positions agree with TRBD2. CDR1 is SGHRS, CDR2 YFSETQ, per germline. The CDR3 extends over 17 amino acids. J lost 0 bases, V lost 1 base, and 3 bases had no gene match. The chain's CDR3 is CASSLTSGASNTGELFF. The CDR3 DNA reads TGCGCCAGCAGCTTGACTAGCGGGGCGTCGAACACCGGGGAGCTGTTTTTT.

In its sample, this clone was seen once. The DNA for the CDR3 is TGCGCCAGCAGCCATTCCCGGACAGGGACTGAAGCTTTCTTT. Translating gives CASSHSRTGTEAFF. The chain combines TRBV5-1 with TRBJ1-1, with 8 positions matching TRBD1. V lost 4 bases and J lost 5; bases outside the gene matches: 7. Germline-derived CDR1 and CDR2 are SGHRS and YFSETQ. The CDR3 is 14 residues long.

The J gene is TRBJ2-5, the V gene TRBV7-7; D ambiguous. This CDR3 has 14 amino acids. Per germline, CDR1 SSHAT and CDR2 FNYEAQ (reference sequence). Trimming removed 3 bases from V and 5 bases from J, with 13 bases in between. The DNA for the CDR3 is TGTGCCAGCAGCTTGCGCAATCACCCGGAGACCCAGTACTTC. It is translated as CASSLRNHPETQYF.

V usage is TRBV5-1 and J usage is TRBJ2-2; TRBD1 matches 9 bases. CDR1 is SGHRS and CDR2 is YFSETQ in the germline V gene. V dropped 1 base and J dropped 6; count of bases not matched to a gene: 10. This CDR3 spans 17 amino acids. The CDR3 nucleotides read TGCGCCAGCAGCTTGAACCCGGGACAGGGCGGTGCCGGGGAGCTGTTTTTT. Residues: CASSLNPGQGGAGELFF. Drawing the rest from reference TRBV5-1 and TRBJ2-2, the complete variable domain is KAGVTQTPRYLIKTRGQQVTLSCSPISGHRSVSWYQQTPGQGLQFLFEYFSETQRNKGNFPGRFSGRQFSNSRSEMNVSTLELGDSALYLCASSLNPGQGGAGELFFGEGSRLTVL.

This sequence joins TRBV5-1 and TRBJ2-3; the match to TRBD1 covers 10 bases. V was pared by 0 bases and J by 4 bases, with 2 bases of the junction left unmatched. Germline V lookup: CDR1 SGHRS, CDR2 YFSETQ. The CDR3 length is 15 residues. The CDR3 sequence is CASSLGQGAADTQYF. In nucleotides, the CDR3 is TGCGCCAGCAGCTTGGGACAGGGGGCGGCAGATACGCAGTATTTT.

This rearrangement joins TRBV19 to TRBJ2-1; perhaps TRBD2 as D (5 bases). This CDR3 contains 12 residues. Trimming stripped 5 bases from V and 3 bases from J, with 5 bases between. Per the germline V gene, CDR1 is LNHDA and CDR2 is SQIVND (reference sequence). CDR3 bases: TGTGCCAGTAGTGGAGGCTACAATGAGCAGTTCTTC. Residues: CASSGGYNEQFF.

The CDR3 nucleotides are TGTGCCACCAGCAGAGATCCCCAGGGGGCCTACGAGCAGTACTTC. Translated: CATSRDPQGAYEQYF. The chain couples TRBV15 to TRBJ2-7; TRBD1 agrees at 7 bases. V was clipped by 0 bases and J by 2 bases; unmatched bases: 4. Germline V gene lookup returns CDR1 LNHNV and CDR2 YYDKDF (reference sequence). The CDR3 runs to 15 residues.

The rearrangement uses TRBV4-1 and TRBJ2-2, with D unclear. The germline CDR1 and CDR2 sequences are MGHRA and YSYEKL. The CDR3 spans 10 residues. The V end lost 9 bases, the J end lost 10 bases, and 9 bases lay between the germline ends. The CDR3, as DNA: TGCGCCAGTATCCTAGAGGAGCTGTTTTTT. Translation: CASILEELFF.

The rearrangement joins TRBV19 to TRBJ1-2, with TRBD1 identical over 10 bases. This CDR3 is built from 14 residues. Germline V CDR1 and CDR2: LNHDA, SQIVND (reference sequence). Germline trimming cut 8 bases from V and 1 base from J; bases unmatched to any gene: 4. The CDR3 protein is CASRDRGSNYGYTF. DNA for the CDR3: TGTGCCAGTCGGGACAGGGGTAGTAACTATGGCTACACCTTC.

This clone was seen once. The CDR3 DNA sequence: TGTGCCAGCAGCTTGTTCTGGAACACTGAAGCTTTCTTT. Protein: CASSLFWNTEAFF. This chain joins TRBV7-8 and TRBJ1-1; no reliable D call. The V gene lost 3 bases and the J gene lost 1 base, with 6 bases spanning the gap. This CDR3 is built from 13 residues. Germline V lookup: CDR1 SGHVS, CDR2 FQNEAQ. Full variable domain (rest looked up from reference TRBV7-8 and TRBJ1-1): GAGVSQSPRYKVAKRGQDVALRCDPISGHVSLFWYQQALGQGPEFLTYFQNEAQLDKSGLPSDRFFAERPEGSVSTLKIQRTQQEDSAVYLCASSLFWNTEAFFGQGTRLTVV.

The V call is TRBV6-1, the J call TRBJ2-7, with D possibly matching TRBD2 (5 bases). CDR1 MNHNS and CDR2 SASEGT come from the germline V gene. Trimming left V 2 bases short and J 3 bases short, with 17 bases between. The CDR3 totals 16 residues. The CDR3 protein is CASSESPFRTFYEQYV. CDR3 in DNA: TGTGCCAGCAGTGAATCCCCTTTCAGGACTTTCTACGAGCAGTACGTC.

This clone was seen only a few times. This sequence joins TRBV7-2 and TRBJ1-2; 8 nucleotides align to TRBD1. The ends lost 5 bases at V and 4 bases at J; junction bases unmatched: 9. The CDR3 consists of 15 residues. Germline V lookup: CDR1 SGHTA, CDR2 FQGNSA. The CDR3 sequence: CASSRQQGEGYGYTF. The CDR3 DNA follows: TGTGCCAGCAGCCGTCAACAGGGGGAAGGCTATGGCTACACCTTC. The whole variable domain, remainder taken from reference TRBV7-2 and TRBJ1-2, is GAGVSQSPSNKVTEKGKDVELRCDPISGHTALYWYRQSLGQGLEFLIYFQGNSAPDKSGLPSDRFSAERTGGSVSTLTIQRTQQEDSAVYLCASSRQQGEGYGYTFGSGTRLTVV.

The table lists this clone with a few counts. The rearrangement joins TRBV7-9 to TRBJ2-2, with D possibly TRBD2 on 6 matching bases. The length of the CDR3 is 18 residues. Germline loops: CDR1 SEHNR, CDR2 FQNEAQ (reference sequence). The V end was cut by 4 bases, the J end by 1 base, with 19 bases between. CDR3 protein: CASSSGLRFRRNTGELFF. The CDR3 bases are TGTGCCAGCAGCTCGGGACTCAGATTTAGACGGAACACCGGGGAGCTGTTTTTT.

V and J are TRBV28 and TRBJ1-1; 8 positions match TRBD1. Per germline, CDR1 MDHEN and CDR2 SYDVKM. The CDR3 has 12 residues. V dropped 8 bases and J dropped 4; count of bases not matched to a gene: 3. Here the CDR3 reads CASLGQGTEAFF. As DNA, the CDR3 is TGTGCCAGCCTCGGACAGGGCACTGAAGCTTTCTTT.

V gene TRBV5-4 combines with J gene TRBJ2-2; 7 bases map to TRBD2. Germline V gene data show CDR1 as SGHNT and CDR2 as YYREEE (reference sequence). V was pared by 7 bases and J by 0 bases, with 6 bases of the junction left unmatched. The CDR3 consists of 15 residues. CDR3 residues: CASGGRASNTGELFF. In nucleotides, the CDR3 is TGTGCCAGCGGAGGGAGGGCTTCGAACACCGGGGAGCTGTTTTTT.

The chain has TRBV11-2 and TRBJ2-7; 8 bases fit TRBD1. The CDR3 loop spans 15 amino acids. The germline V gene has CDR1 SGHAT and CDR2 FQNNGV. Trimming at V came to 5 bases and at J to 3 bases, leaving 9 bases not matched to a gene. The CDR3 nucleotides read TGTGCCAGCAGCAGGTCCACAGGGGGAGGCTACGAGCAGTACTTC. This encodes CASSRSTGGGYEQYF. The full variable domain, completed using reference TRBV11-2 and TRBJ2-7, is EAGVAQSPRYKIIEKRQSVAFWCNPISGHATLYWYQQILGQGPKLLIQFQNNGVVDDSQLPKDRFSAERLKGVDSTLKIQPAKLEDSAVYLCASSRSTGGGYEQYFGPGTRLTVT.

In nucleotides, the CDR3 is TGTGCCAGTAGTATGCTTTCCGGCCAGGGGGTTGGCTATGGCTACACCTTC. Translating gives CASSMLSGQGVGYGYTF. The rearrangement uses TRBV19 and TRBJ1-2, with 7 nucleotides matching TRBD1. CDR1 and CDR2 from the germline V gene are LNHDA and SQIVND (reference sequence). The trim removed 3 bases at V and 4 bases at J, leaving 14 bases unmatched. The CDR3 loop spans 17 amino acids. Full variable domain (remainder filled in from reference TRBV19 and TRBJ1-2): DGGITQSPKYLFRKEGQNVTLSCEQNLNHDAMYWYRQDPGQGLRLIYYSQIVNDFQKGDIAEGYSVSREKKESFPLTVTSAQKNPTAFYLCASSMLSGQGVGYGYTFGSGTRLTVV.

The chain is built from TRBV7-3 and TRBJ1-3, with D perhaps TRBD1 (5 bases). CDR1 and CDR2 from the germline V gene are SGHTA and FQGTGA. This CDR3 is built from 14 residues. V lost 4 bases and J lost 2, with 9 bases in between. CDR3 residues: CASSSGTAGNTIYF. CDR3 DNA: TGTGCCAGCAGCTCAGGGACTGCTGGAAACACCATATATTTT.

The CDR3 sequence is CASSLSSNEQYF. The CDR3 region has the DNA TGTGCCAGCAGCTTATCATCTAACGAGCAGTACTTC. This chain joins TRBV11-2 and TRBJ2-7; D ambiguous. This CDR3 has 12 residues. Trimming removed 2 bases from V and 5 bases from J, with 7 bases in between. Germline CDR1 reads SGHAT; CDR2 reads FQNNGV. Full variable domain (outside the CDR3, taken from reference TRBV11-2 and TRBJ2-7): EAGVAQSPRYKIIEKRQSVAFWCNPISGHATLYWYQQILGQGPKLLIQFQNNGVVDDSQLPKDRFSAERLKGVDSTLKIQPAKLEDSAVYLCASSLSSNEQYFGPGTRLTVT.

This clone came up once. J is TRBJ2-1 and V is TRBV5-1; 7 bases are shared with TRBD2. Germline trimming cut 0 bases from V and 2 bases from J; bases unmatched to any gene: 2. The CDR3 spans 15 residues. Germline loops: CDR1 SGHRS, CDR2 YFSETQ. The CDR3 region has the DNA TGCGCCAGCAGCTTGGCCAGCGGGACCTACAATGAGCAGTTCTTC. It codes for CASSLASGTYNEQFF.

The CDR3 DNA reads as TGCAGCGTCGCCGACAGGGCTGAAAAACTGTTTTTT. This encodes CSVADRAEKLFF. V and J are TRBV29-1 and TRBJ1-4, with 7 positions matching TRBD1. Germline V gene lookup returns CDR1 SQVTM and CDR2 ANQGSEA. J was trimmed by 7 bases and V by 6 bases; bases with no gene match: 5. CDR3 length: 12 amino acids.

This sequence joins TRBV5-1 and TRBJ1-1; 8 bases are a match to TRBD1. There are 13 residues in the CDR3. Germline CDR1 and CDR2: SGHRS and YFSETQ. V was pared by 6 bases and J by 1 base, with 2 bases of the junction left unmatched. The CDR3: CASTGTGNTEAFF. The CDR3 DNA reads TGCGCCAGCACTGGGACAGGGAACACTGAAGCTTTCTTT. The full variable domain, its missing parts supplied by reference TRBV5-1 and TRBJ1-1, is KAGVTQTPRYLIKTRGQQVTLSCSPISGHRSVSWYQQTPGQGLQFLFEYFSETQRNKGNFPGRFSGRQFSNSRSEMNVSTLELGDSALYLCASTGTGNTEAFFGQGTRLTVV.